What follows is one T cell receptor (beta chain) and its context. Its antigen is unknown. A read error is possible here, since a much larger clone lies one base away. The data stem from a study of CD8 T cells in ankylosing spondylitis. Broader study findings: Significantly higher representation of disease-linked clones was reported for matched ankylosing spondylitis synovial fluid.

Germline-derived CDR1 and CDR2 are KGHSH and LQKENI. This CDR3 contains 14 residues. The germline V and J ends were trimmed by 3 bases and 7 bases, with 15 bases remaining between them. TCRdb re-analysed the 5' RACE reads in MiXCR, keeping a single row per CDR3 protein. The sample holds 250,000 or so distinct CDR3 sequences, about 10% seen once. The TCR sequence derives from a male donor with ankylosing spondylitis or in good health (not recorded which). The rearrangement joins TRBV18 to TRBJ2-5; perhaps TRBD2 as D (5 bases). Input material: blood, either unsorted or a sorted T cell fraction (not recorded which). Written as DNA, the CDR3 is TGTGCCAGCTCACCCATTTCCGTGGGAGCGACCCAGTACTTC. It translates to CASSPISVGATQYF.